This T cell receptor beta chain was retrieved from a study of spatial heterogeneity in lung cancer. Indicated time point: blood at routine non-recurrence follow-up after resection. This CDR3 has 12 amino acids. Trimming shortened V by 3 bases and J by 5 bases, and 7 bases separated the two germline ends. CDR1 SEHNR and CDR2 FQNEAQ come from the germline V gene (reference sequence). Carried by each TCR cDNA molecule was a unique molecular identifier. One entry per CDR3 protein results from TCRdb running MiXCR on the 5' RACE reads. Among about 19,000 distinct CDR3 sequences, more than 8.5% were seen once, and the ten largest hold 35% to 45%. This clonotype was detected many times.

The genes are TRBV7-9 and TRBJ1-1, with D perhaps TRBD1 (5 bases). The sequence came from a female donor with early-stage non-small cell lung cancer. Sequences were derived from PBMCs, sampled at follow-up. In DNA, the CDR3 is TGTGCCAGCAGCTTGGCAGGGACTGAAGCTTTCTTT. Translation: CASSLAGTEAFF.